The sequence of this T cell receptor beta chain was determined in a study of blood T cell repertoires in COVID-19. CDR1 is KGHDR and CDR2 is SFDVKD in the germline V gene. CDR3 length equals 17 residues. With V trimmed by 5 bases and J by 1 base, 11 bases remained unmatched. Original processing methods: Reference gene primer amplification yielded estimated nucleated cell counts. Data came from immunoSEQ multiplex PCR; TCRdb stores just in-frame clones and leaves some out. The V and J calls and clone size come from that table; D and trimming were worked out from the DNA. The table includes approximately 260,000 clones, approximately 90% detected once.

The TCR originated in a woman between 40 and 50 years old with acute or convalescent COVID-19. Sequenced input: peripheral blood. This chain links TRBV24-1 with TRBJ2-3; 7 nucleotides match TRBD2. The CDR3 is CATSVSGRRERTDTQYF. The CDR3 coding sequence is TGTGCCACCAGTGTCTCCGGCCGGCGGGAGCGCACAGATACGCAGTATTTT.